The present TCR beta chain was sequenced within a study of shared clonotypes between healthy human individuals. Whole-study context: Per-donor plates numbered three CD4 naive, three CD4 memory, two CD8 naive and one CD8 memory.

Details on this clone: Its cognate antigen is unknown.

Terminally differentiated effector memory CD45RA+ cells were excluded by CCR7 positive selection of CD45RO-negative cells. This table comes from immunoSEQ multiplex PCR, and its TCRdb copy is limited to in-frame clones, with some not included. The data contain about 1,900,000 clones, over 85% of them singletons. V was clipped by 6 bases and J by 0 bases, with 18 bases between them. The CDR3 is made up of 17 amino acids. Germline loops: CDR1 MGHDK, CDR2 SYGVNS. Notes on the study in general: Clonotype sharing among donors was thought likely to change with sequencing depth. Against clonotypes common to all four donors, non-shared ones had lower generation probabilities.

Sequenced: naive CD8+ T cells sorted from blood. The clonotype originates from a man aged 18 to 30 in good health. The rearrangement uses TRBV25-1 and TRBJ2-1; a possible D gene is TRBD1 (7 bases). DNA of the CDR3: TGTGCCAGCAGGGAGGGGGCCACGACTTTCTCCTACAATGAGCAGTTCTTC. This encodes CASREGATTFSYNEQFF.